This T cell receptor (beta chain) comes out of a study of T cells in Graves' hyperthyroidism and ophthalmopathy. This CDR3 spans 15 amino acids. V gave up 6 bases and J gave up 5 bases; unmatched junction bases: 12. Germline CDR1 MGHDK, CDR2 SYGVNS. Template material for amplifying TCR beta CDR3 regions consisted of RNA transcripts. Primed by the HTBI set, a first-round RT-PCR was run on the TCR CDR3. One entry per CDR3 protein, called by TCRdb with MiXCR from the multiplex PCR reads. This table has 560,000 or so distinct CDR3 sequences, about half appearing once. The receptor was derived from a woman between 18 and 29 years old with Graves' hyperthyroidism. Sequencing was carried out using peripheral blood or thyroid tissue (not recorded which). The chain has TRBV25-1 and TRBJ1-2, with 7 bases that match TRBD1. The CDR3 reads CASSQVKGARYGYTF. CDR3 nucleotide sequence: TGTGCCAGCAGCCAAGTCAAGGGGGCGAGGTATGGCTACACCTTC.